Many counts were recorded for the clone carrying this TCR beta chain. The data were obtained in a study of naive and memory T cell subsets. The CDR3 is made up of 17 amino acids. Germline CDR1 reads SGHTA; CDR2 reads FQGNSA. V lost 6 bases to trimming and J lost 6 bases, with 25 bases between them. Both TRBC1 and TRBC2 were covered by a beta constant-region primer of two equimolar oligonucleotides. Nested alpha and beta constant-region primers with the SP2 primer drove four PCR rounds on ligated cDNA. TCRdb processed the UMI-ligation and nested PCR reads anew with MiXCR; each CDR3 protein has one entry. The repertoire holds some 87,000 distinct CDR3 sequences, around 6.5% seen once, with roughly 1.6% in the top ten.

The sample taken for sequencing was central memory CD4+ T cells from blood. This TCR derives from a human donor in good health. The V call is TRBV7-2, the J call TRBJ2-3; possibly TRBD2 for D (7 bases). CDR3 bases: TGTGCCAGCAGTGTAGGGGGGGGGAGAATTCGGCCGGATACGCAGTATTTT. Its protein product is CASSVGGGRIRPDTQYF. Looking up the rest from reference TRBV7-2 and TRBJ2-3 gives the full variable domain: GAGVSQSPSNKVTEKGKDVELRCDPISGHTALYWYRQSLGQGLEFLIYFQGNSAPDKSGLPSDRFSAERTGGSVSTLTIQRTQQEDSAVYLCASSVGGGRIRPDTQYFGPGTRLTVL.